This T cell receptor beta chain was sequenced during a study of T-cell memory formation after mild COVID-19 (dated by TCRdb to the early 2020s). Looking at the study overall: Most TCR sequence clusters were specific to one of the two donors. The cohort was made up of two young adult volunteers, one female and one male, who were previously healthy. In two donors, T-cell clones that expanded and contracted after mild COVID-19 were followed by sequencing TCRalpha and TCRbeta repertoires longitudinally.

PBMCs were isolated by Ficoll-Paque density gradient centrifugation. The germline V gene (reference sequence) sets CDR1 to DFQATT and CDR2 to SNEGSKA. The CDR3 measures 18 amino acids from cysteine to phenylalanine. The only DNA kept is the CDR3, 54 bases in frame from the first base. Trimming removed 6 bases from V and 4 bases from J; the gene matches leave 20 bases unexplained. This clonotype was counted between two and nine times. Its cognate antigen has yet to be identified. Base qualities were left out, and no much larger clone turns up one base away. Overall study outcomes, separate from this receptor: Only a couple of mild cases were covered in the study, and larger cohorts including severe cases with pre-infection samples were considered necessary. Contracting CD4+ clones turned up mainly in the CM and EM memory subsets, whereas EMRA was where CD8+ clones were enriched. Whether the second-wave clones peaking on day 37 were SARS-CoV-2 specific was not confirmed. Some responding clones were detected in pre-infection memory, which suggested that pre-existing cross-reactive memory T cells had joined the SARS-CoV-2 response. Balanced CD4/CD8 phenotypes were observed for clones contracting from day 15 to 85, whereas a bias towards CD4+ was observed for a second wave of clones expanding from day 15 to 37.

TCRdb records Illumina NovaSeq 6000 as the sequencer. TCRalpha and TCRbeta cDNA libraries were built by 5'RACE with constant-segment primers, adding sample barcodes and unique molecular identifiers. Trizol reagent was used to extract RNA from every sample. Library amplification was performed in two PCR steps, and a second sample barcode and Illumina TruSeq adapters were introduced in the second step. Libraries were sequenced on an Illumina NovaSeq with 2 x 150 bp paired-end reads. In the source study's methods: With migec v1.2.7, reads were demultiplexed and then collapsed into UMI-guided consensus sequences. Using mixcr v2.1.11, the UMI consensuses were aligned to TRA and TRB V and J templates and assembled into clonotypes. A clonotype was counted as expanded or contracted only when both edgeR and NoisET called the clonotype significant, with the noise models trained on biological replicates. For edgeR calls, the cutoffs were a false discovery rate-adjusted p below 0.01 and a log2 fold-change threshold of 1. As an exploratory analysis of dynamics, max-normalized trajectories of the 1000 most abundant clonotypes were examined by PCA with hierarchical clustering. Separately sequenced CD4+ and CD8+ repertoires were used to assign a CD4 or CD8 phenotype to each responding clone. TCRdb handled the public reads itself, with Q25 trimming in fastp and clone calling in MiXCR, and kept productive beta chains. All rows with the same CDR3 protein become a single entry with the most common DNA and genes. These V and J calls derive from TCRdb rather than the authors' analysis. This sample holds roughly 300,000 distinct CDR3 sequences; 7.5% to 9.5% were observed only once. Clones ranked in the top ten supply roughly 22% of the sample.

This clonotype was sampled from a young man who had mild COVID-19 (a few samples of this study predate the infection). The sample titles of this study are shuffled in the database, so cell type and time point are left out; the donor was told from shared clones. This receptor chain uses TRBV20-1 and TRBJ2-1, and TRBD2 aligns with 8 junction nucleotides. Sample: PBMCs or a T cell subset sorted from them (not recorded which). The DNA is TGCAGTGCCACCCCCACCGAGGGGCGGGGGGTCCTATACAATGAGCAGTTCTTC. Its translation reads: CSATPTEGRGVLYNEQFF.